This entry features one TCR beta chain sequence. The antigen remains unidentified. Germline values: CDR1 MNHEY, CDR2 SMNVEV (reference sequence). V was clipped by 6 bases and J by 1 base; unmatched bases: 8. This CDR3 is built from 15 residues. The data derive from a study of cytomegalovirus exposure and HLA in healthy donors. About the study: A previous analysis identified approximately 110 million unique TCR beta sequences derived from about 180 million T cells.

Use of 60 Vbeta and 13 Jbeta primers characterized the PCR. Using immunoSEQ multiplex PCR, the repertoire was profiled, and TCRdb retains in-frame clones only, with some absent. This sample's clone table lists 50,000 to 70,000 clones. Study conclusions and caveats: Reported performance of the classifier showed diagnosis of cytomegalovirus status with high specificity and sensitivity.

V and J are TRBV27 and TRBJ2-5, with TRBD1 matching over 7 bases. This clonotype was obtained from a young woman in good health and CMV-seronegative. The specimen sequenced was PBMCs. The DNA of the CDR3 is TGTGCCAGCAGCAACATCGGGACAGCCCAAGAGACCCAGTACTTC. Its protein is CASSNIGTAQETQYF.